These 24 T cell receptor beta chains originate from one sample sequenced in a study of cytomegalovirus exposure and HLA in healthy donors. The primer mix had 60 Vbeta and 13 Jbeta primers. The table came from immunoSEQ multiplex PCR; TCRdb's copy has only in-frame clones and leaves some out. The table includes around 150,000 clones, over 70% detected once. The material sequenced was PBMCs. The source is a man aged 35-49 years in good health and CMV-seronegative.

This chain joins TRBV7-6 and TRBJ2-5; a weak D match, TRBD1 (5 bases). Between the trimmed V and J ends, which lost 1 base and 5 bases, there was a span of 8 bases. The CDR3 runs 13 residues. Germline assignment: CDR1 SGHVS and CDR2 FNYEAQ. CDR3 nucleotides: TGTGCCAGCAGCTTAGGACAGTGGGAGACCCAGTACTTC. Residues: CASSLGQWETQYF.

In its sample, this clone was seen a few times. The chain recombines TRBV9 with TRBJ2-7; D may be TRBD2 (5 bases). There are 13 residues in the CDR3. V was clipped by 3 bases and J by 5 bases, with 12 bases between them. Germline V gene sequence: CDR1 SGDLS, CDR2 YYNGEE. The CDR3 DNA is TGTGCCAGCAGCGGGCATAGTAGCGACGAGCAGTACTTC. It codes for CASSGHSSDEQYF.

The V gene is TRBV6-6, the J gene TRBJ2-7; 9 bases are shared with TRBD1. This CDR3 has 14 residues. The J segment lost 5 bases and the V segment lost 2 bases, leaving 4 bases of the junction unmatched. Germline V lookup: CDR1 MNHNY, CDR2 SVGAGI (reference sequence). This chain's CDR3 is CASSYTGTGNEQYF. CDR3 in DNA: TGTGCCAGCAGTTACACCGGGACAGGGAACGAGCAGTACTTC.

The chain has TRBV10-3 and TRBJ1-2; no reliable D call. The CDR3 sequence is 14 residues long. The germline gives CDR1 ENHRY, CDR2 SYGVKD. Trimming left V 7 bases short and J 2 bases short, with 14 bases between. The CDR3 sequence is CAITVDGLNYGYTF. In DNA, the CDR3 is TGTGCCATCACCGTAGACGGACTGAACTATGGCTACACCTTC.

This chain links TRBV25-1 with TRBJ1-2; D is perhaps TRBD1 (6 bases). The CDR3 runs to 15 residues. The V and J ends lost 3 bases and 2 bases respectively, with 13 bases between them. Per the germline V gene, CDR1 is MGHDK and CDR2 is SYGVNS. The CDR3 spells CASSEGTPTNYGYTF. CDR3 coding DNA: TGTGCCAGCAGTGAGGGGACACCCACGAACTATGGCTACACCTTC.

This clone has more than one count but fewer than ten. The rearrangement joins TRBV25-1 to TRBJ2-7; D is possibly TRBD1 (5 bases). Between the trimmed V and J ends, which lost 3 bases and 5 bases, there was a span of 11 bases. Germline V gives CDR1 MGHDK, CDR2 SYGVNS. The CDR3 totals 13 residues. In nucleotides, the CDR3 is TGTGCCAGCAGTGATAGGGGTGTCCACGAGCAGTACTTC. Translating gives CASSDRGVHEQYF.

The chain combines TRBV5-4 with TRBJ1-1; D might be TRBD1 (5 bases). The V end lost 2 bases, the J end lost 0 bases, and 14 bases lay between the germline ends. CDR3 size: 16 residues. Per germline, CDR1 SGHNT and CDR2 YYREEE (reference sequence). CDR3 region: CASSFGAGLMNTEAFF. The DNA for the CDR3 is TGTGCCAGCAGCTTTGGGGCAGGGCTAATGAACACTGAAGCTTTCTTT.

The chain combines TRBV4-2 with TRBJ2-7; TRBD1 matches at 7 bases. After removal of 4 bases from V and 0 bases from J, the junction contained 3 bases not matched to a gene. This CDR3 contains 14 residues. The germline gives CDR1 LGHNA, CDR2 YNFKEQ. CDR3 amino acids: CASSLGQASYEQYF. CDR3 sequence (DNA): TGTGCCAGCAGCCTCGGACAGGCCTCCTACGAGCAGTACTTC.

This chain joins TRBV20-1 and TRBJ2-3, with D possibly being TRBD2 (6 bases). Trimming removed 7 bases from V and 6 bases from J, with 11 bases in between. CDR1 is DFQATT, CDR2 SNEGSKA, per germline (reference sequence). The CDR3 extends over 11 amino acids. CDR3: CSVGGTDTQYF. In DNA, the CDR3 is TGCAGTGTTGGGGGGACGGATACGCAGTATTTT.

CDR3 in amino acids: CASSAGTGIYEQYF. The CDR3 bases are TGCGCCAGCAGCGCCGGGACAGGGATCTACGAGCAGTACTTC. The rearrangement joins TRBV4-3 to TRBJ2-7, with 9 bases that match TRBD1. CDR1 is LGHNA, CDR2 YSLEER, per germline. The V segment lost 5 bases and the J segment 3 bases; nucleotides outside the gene matches: 5. This CDR3 has 14 residues.

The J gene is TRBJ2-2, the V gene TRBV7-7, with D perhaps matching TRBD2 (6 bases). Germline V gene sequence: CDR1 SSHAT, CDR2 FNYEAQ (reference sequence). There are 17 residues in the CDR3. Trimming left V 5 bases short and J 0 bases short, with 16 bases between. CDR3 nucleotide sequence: TGTGCCAGCAGCCGGGACTCCGAAAGGGCGAACACCGGGGAGCTGTTTTTT. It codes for CASSRDSERANTGELFF.

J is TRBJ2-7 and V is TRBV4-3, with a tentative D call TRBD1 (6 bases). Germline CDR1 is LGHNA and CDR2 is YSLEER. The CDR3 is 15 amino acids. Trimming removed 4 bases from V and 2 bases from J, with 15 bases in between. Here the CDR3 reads CASSRDRDNTYEQYF. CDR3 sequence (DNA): TGCGCCAGCAGCCGAGACCGGGACAACACCTACGAGCAGTACTTC.

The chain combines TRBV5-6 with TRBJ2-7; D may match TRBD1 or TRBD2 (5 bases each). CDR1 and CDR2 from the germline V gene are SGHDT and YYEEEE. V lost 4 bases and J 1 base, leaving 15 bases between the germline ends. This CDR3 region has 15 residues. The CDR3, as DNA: TGTGCCAGCAGCCTGGGGCAACGGGGTTCCTACGAGCAGTACTTC. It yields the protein CASSLGQRGSYEQYF.

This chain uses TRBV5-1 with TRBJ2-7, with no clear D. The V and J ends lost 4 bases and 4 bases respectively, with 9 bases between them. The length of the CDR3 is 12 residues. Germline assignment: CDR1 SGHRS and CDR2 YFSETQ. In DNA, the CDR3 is TGCGCCAGCAGCCAAACGCAGTACGAGCAGTACTTC. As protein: CASSQTQYEQYF.

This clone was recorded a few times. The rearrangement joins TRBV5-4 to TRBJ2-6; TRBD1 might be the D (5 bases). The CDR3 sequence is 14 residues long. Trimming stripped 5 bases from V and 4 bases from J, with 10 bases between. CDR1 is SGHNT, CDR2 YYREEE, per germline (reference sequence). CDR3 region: CASRGAGGANVLTF. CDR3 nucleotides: TGTGCCAGCAGAGGGGCTGGCGGGGCCAACGTCCTGACTTTC. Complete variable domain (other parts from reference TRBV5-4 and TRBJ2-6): ETGVTQSPTHLIKTRGQQVTLRCSSQSGHNTVSWYQQALGQGPQFIFQYYREEENGRGNFPPRFSGLQFPNYSSELNVNALELDDSALYLCASRGAGGANVLTFGAGSRLTVL.

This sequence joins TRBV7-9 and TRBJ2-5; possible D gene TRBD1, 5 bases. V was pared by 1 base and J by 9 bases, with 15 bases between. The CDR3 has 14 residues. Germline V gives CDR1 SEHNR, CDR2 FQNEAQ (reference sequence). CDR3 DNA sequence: TGTGCCAGCAGCTTAGTCGGGCAGGGTAGGGCCCAGTACTTC. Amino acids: CASSLVGQGRAQYF.

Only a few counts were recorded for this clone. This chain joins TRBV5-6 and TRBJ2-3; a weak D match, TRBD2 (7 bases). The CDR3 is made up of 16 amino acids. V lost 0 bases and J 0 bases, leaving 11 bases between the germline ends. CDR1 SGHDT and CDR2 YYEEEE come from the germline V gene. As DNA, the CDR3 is TGTGCCAGCAGCTTGGCCGCGGGGGCTAGCACAGATACGCAGTATTTT. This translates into CASSLAAGASTDTQYF.

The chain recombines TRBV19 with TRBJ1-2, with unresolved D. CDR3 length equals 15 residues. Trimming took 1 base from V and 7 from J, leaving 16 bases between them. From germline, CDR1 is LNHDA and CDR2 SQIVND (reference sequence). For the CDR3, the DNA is TGTGCCAGTAGTATAGCCGGCGTGGGGAGCCCTGGCTACACCTTC. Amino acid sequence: CASSIAGVGSPGYTF.

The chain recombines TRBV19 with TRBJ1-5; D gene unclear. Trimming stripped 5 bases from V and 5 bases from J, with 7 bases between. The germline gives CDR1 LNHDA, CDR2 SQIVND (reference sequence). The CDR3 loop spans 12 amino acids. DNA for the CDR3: TGTGCCAGTAGTGAAATAGATCAGCCCCAGCATTTT. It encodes CASSEIDQPQHF.

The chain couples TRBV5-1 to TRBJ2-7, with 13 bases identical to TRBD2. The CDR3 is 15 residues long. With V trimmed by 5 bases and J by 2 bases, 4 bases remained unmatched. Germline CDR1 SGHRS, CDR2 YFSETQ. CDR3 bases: TGCGCCAGCAGAGCGGGACTAGCGGGGACCTACGAGCAGTACTTC. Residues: CASRAGLAGTYEQYF.

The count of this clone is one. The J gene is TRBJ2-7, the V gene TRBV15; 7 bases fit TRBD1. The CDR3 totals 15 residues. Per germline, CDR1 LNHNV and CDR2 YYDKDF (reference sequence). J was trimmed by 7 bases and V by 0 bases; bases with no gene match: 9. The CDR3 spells CATSRDGIQGTEQYF. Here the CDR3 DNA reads TGTGCCACCAGCAGAGACGGCATACAGGGGACGGAGCAGTACTTC.

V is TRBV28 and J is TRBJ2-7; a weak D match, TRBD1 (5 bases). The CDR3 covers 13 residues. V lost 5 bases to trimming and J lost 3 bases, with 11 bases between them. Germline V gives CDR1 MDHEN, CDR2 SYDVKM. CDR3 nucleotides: TGTGCCAGCAGTCTTGGACAAGACTACGAGCAGTACTTC. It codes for CASSLGQDYEQYF.

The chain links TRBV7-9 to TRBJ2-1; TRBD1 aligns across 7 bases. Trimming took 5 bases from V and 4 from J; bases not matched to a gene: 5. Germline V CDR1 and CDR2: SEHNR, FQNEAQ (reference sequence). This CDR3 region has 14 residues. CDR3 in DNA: TGTGCCAGCAGCCCCCGGGACAGATACAATGAGCAGTTCTTC. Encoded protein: CASSPRDRYNEQFF.

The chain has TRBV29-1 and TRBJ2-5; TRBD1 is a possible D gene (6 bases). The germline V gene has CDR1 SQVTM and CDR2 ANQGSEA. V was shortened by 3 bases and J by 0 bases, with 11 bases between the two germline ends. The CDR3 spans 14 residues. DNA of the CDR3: TGCAGCGTTGAGGGGGCAGATAACCAAGAGACCCAGTACTTC. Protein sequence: CSVEGADNQETQYF.